Following are 18 T cell receptor beta chains from one sample sequenced in a study of blood T cells in healthy people across ages. Together with a sample-barcoded 5' primer, a J-beta primer mix was included in a second PCR lasting about 6 to 11 cycles. TCRdb passed the 5' RACE reads through MiXCR, listing each CDR3 protein once. The repertoire holds hundreds of thousands of distinct CDR3 sequences, with 20% to 25% as singletons. Sequenced sample: blood. These receptors all come from a man aged 65-85 years in good health.

The chain is built from TRBV28 and TRBJ2-1; either TRBD1 or TRBD2 may supply D (7 bases each). V was pared by 3 bases and J by 0 bases, with 18 bases between. The V gene's germline CDR1 is MDHEN and CDR2 SYDVKM. The CDR3 is 18 residues long. For the CDR3, the DNA is TGTGCCAGCAGTTTTTTCAGGGGGGGCGATAGCTCCTACAATGAGCAGTTCTTC. Its protein product is CASSFFRGGDSSYNEQFF.

In its sample, this clonotype was seen many times. The rearrangement links TRBV2 to TRBJ2-1; D gene ambiguous. The germline V gene has CDR1 SNHLY and CDR2 FYNNEI. There are 13 residues in the CDR3. Trimming stripped 6 bases from V and 4 bases from J, with 10 bases between. CDR3 nucleotides: TGTGCCAGCAGCAAGTCAGATTACAATGAGCAGTTCTTC. Translation gives CASSKSDYNEQFF.

V gene TRBV14 combines with J gene TRBJ2-7; unclear D gene. The CDR3 runs 14 residues. Looked up from germline, CDR1 is SGHDN and CDR2 is FVKESK. Trimming left V 4 bases short and J 5 bases short, with 15 bases between. The CDR3 nucleotides are TGTGCCAGCAGCCCGCTTGGGGTTTTGAACGAGCAGTACTTC. It codes for CASSPLGVLNEQYF.

This clonotype showed up just a few times. This chain uses TRBV27 with TRBJ2-1; possibly TRBD2 for D (5 bases). The CDR3 covers 15 residues. V lost 6 bases to trimming and J lost 7 bases, with 19 bases between them. Germline values: CDR1 MNHEY, CDR2 SMNVEV (reference sequence). The CDR3 here is CASSRLRASPNEQFF. DNA for the CDR3: TGTGCCAGCAGCCGCCTCCGGGCTAGCCCAAATGAGCAGTTCTTC.

This chain uses TRBV9 with TRBJ2-5, with 12 bases fitting TRBD2. Losses at the gene ends were 3 bases for V and 1 base for J; bases not matched to a gene: 7. The germline V gene encodes CDR1 SGDLS and CDR2 YYNGEE. This CDR3 has 17 residues. The CDR3 here is CASSGRTSGAVQETQYF. The CDR3 DNA is TGTGCCAGCAGCGGCCGGACTAGCGGGGCCGTCCAAGAGACCCAGTACTTC.

V is TRBV27 and J is TRBJ2-1; TRBD1 matches at 7 bases. The J call is in doubt because the DNA end fits TRBJ2-7 better. Germline V lookup: CDR1 MNHEY, CDR2 SMNVEV (reference sequence). The CDR3 is 15 amino acids. CDR3 sequence reads: CASSFRRDRAYEQYF. Here the CDR3 DNA reads TGTGCCAGCAGTTTCCGTCGGGACAGAGCCTACGAGCAGTACTTC.

This clonotype was seen more than once but under ten times. The rearrangement joins TRBV11-2 to TRBJ2-4; the match to TRBD2 covers 7 bases. Trimming took 5 bases from V and 5 from J; bases not matched to a gene: 6. This CDR3 has 14 amino acids. Germline CDR1 and CDR2: SGHAT and FQNNGV. Written as DNA, the CDR3 is TGTGCCAGCAGCCCAACGGGGGGTCAAAACATTCAGTACTTC. Translation gives CASSPTGGQNIQYF.

This chain joins TRBV5-1 and TRBJ2-1; 14 positions agree with TRBD2. Germline V gene lookup returns CDR1 SGHRS and CDR2 YFSETQ. V shed 4 bases and J 4 bases; nucleotides not matched to a gene: 16. This CDR3 has 20 residues. CDR3 residues: CASSAGTSGRILSSYNEQFF. Here the CDR3 DNA reads TGCGCCAGCAGCGCCGGGACTAGCGGGAGAATCCTAAGCTCTTACAATGAGCAGTTCTTC.

Remarks on this clonotype: This CDR3 fails to terminate in the conserved phenylalanine or tryptophan, so it likely reflects a read error. The CDR3 coding sequence is TGTGCCAGCAGCCAACAGGGATACGAGCAGTACCTC. Amino acid sequence: CASSQQGYEQYL. This chain links TRBV14 with TRBJ2-7, with a tentative D call TRBD1 (5 bases). Trimming took off 2 bases at V and 4 bases at J, with 6 bases between the two ends. Germline loops: CDR1 SGHDN, CDR2 FVKESK. The CDR3 consists of 12 residues.

The chain recombines TRBV25-1 with TRBJ2-5, with D tentatively TRBD1 or TRBD2 (5 bases each). With 5 bases removed from V and 4 bases from J, the gap between germline ends came to 14 bases. Germline values: CDR1 MGHDK, CDR2 SYGVNS. This CDR3 comprises 14 residues. Here the CDR3 DNA reads TGTGCCAGCAGTAAAATTCGGGACGGAGAGACCCAGTACTTC. Translating it yields CASSKIRDGETQYF.

The CDR3 bases are TGTGCCAGCAGCTCCGAACCGGGGGACTCCTACGAGCAGTACTTC. As protein: CASSSEPGDSYEQYF. The chain combines TRBV7-8 with TRBJ2-7; D perhaps matches TRBD2 (6 bases). Per germline, CDR1 SGHVS and CDR2 FQNEAQ. Trimming shortened V by 4 bases and J by 0 bases, and 13 bases separated the two germline ends. The CDR3 totals 15 residues.

This clonotype has a handful of counts. The J gene is TRBJ2-7, the V gene TRBV18, with a weak D call TRBD1 (6 bases). Germline loops: CDR1 KGHSH, CDR2 LQKENI. The germline V and J ends were trimmed by 1 base and 0 bases, with 13 bases remaining between them. The length of the CDR3 is 16 residues. For the CDR3, the DNA is TGTGCCAGCTCACCACAGGCAGGGGTGGGCTCCTACGAGCAGTACTTC. Translation: CASSPQAGVGSYEQYF.

This clonotype was seen repeatedly, ten times or more. The V and J genes are TRBV21-1 and TRBJ2-5; TRBD1 is the table's D call, not checked against the DNA. TRBV21-1 corresponds to a pseudogene. The CDR3 extends over 14 amino acids. The CDR3 bases are TGTGCCAGCAGCACCGGGACTGGGCAAGAGACCCAGTACTTC. It yields the protein CASSTGTGQETQYF.

This clonotype has only a few counts. The chain employs TRBV20-1 and TRBJ2-1; 8 bases are a match to TRBD2. Germline CDR1 is DFQATT and CDR2 is SNEGSKA (reference sequence). CDR3 length equals 16 residues. J gave up 6 bases and V 6 bases, and 16 bases lay outside the gene matches. The CDR3 is CSARHGIRTSTNEQFF. CDR3 in DNA: TGCAGTGCCAGGCACGGGATTAGGACTAGCACCAATGAGCAGTTCTTC.

This clonotype was seen only a few times. The chain recombines TRBV7-3 with TRBJ2-2, with TRBD2 matching over 7 bases. Germline trimming cut 5 bases from V and 5 bases from J; bases unmatched to any gene: 11. This CDR3 contains 16 residues. Germline V CDR1 and CDR2: SGHTA, FQGTGA. The CDR3 here is CASSPKGRDLTGELFF. The CDR3 DNA reads as TGTGCCAGCAGCCCAAAGGGGAGGGACCTAACCGGGGAGCTGTTTTTT.

The J gene is TRBJ2-5, the V gene TRBV28, with D perhaps TRBD1 or TRBD2 (5 bases each). Germline V CDR1 and CDR2: MDHEN, SYDVKM. Trimming took 6 bases from V and 6 from J, leaving 17 bases between them. The CDR3 runs 14 residues. This CDR3 reads CASSVEGYQKTQYF. In nucleotides, the CDR3 is TGTGCCAGCAGCGTCGAGGGGTACCAGAAGACCCAGTACTTC.

This clonotype was seen only a few times. The chain carries TRBV20-1 and TRBJ2-4, with D unresolved. The V gene lost 0 bases and the J gene lost 5 bases, with 14 bases spanning the gap. CDR1 is DFQATT, CDR2 SNEGSKA, per germline (reference sequence). This CDR3 has 15 residues. This CDR3 is CSARDPLGRENIQYF. CDR3 DNA: TGCAGTGCTAGAGATCCTCTTGGACGGGAAAACATTCAGTACTTC.

This rearrangement joins TRBV2 to TRBJ2-2, with a weak D call TRBD1 (6 bases). Germline V gives CDR1 SNHLY, CDR2 FYNNEI. The CDR3 loop spans 13 amino acids. Trimming took 6 bases from V and 8 from J, leaving 13 bases between them. CDR3 protein: CASRLSGTGELFF. CDR3 DNA sequence: TGTGCCAGCAGGCTTTCCGGGACAGGGGAGCTGTTTTTT.